These 23 T cell receptor beta chains came from one sample sequenced in a study of blood T cell repertoires in COVID-19. Assay: immunoSEQ multiplex PCR; the TCRdb copy retains only in-frame clones and omits some. The table has 200,000 to 300,000 clones, approximately 85% seen once; the top ten hold about 8.2%. The specimen sequenced was PBMCs or T cells enriched from blood (not recorded which). The receptors shown here come from a woman between 50 and 59 years old with acute COVID-19.

V usage is TRBV27 and J usage is TRBJ1-1, with 9 bases matching TRBD1. V dropped 3 bases and J dropped 1; count of bases not matched to a gene: 3. CDR1 and CDR2 from the germline V gene are MNHEY and SMNVEV (reference sequence). The CDR3 length is 15 residues. CDR3 sequence: CASSFTGGWNTEAFF. Written as DNA, the CDR3 is TGTGCCAGCAGTTTCACAGGGGGCTGGAACACTGAAGCTTTCTTT.

The J gene is TRBJ2-1, the V gene TRBV19; 8 bases map to TRBD2. CDR1 and CDR2 from the germline V gene are LNHDA and SQIVND (reference sequence). The V gene end was trimmed by 6 bases and the J gene end by 7 bases; junction bases not matched to a gene: 11. The CDR3 sequence is 15 residues long. DNA of the CDR3: TGTGCCAGTAGCGTAGACGGGGGGGGTCAAAATGAGCAGTTCTTC. It specifies CASSVDGGGQNEQFF.

The chain is built from TRBV25-1 and TRBJ1-1; D gene uncertain. The CDR3 contains 14 residues. Trimming left V 7 bases short and J 4 bases short, with 16 bases between. CDR1 and CDR2 (germline): MGHDK, SYGVNS. The CDR3 DNA is TGTGCCAGCACCGAGAGGGCATTGGGCACTGAAGCTTTCTTT. Encoded protein: CASTERALGTEAFF.

The CDR3 loop reads CASSSRTGQSYTF. CDR3 nucleotides: TGTGCCAGCAGCTCCCGGACAGGGCAGAGCTACACCTTC. V gene TRBV5-4 combines with J gene TRBJ1-2, with TRBD1 identical over 8 bases. Germline V gene data show CDR1 as SGHNT and CDR2 as YYREEE (reference sequence). The CDR3 totals 13 residues. V shed 3 bases and J 9 bases; nucleotides not matched to a gene: 7.

The chain combines TRBV19 with TRBJ2-2; 8 bases are a match to TRBD2. Trimming at V came to 4 bases and at J to 1 base, leaving 5 bases not matched to a gene. Germline lookup yields CDR1 LNHDA and CDR2 SQIVND (reference sequence). The CDR3 runs 16 residues. CDR3 residues: CASSRSGTRNTGELFF. The CDR3 region has the DNA TGTGCCAGTAGTAGGAGCGGGACTAGGAACACCGGGGAGCTGTTTTTT.

The chain is built from TRBV10-1 and TRBJ1-2, with 7 bases aligning to TRBD1. Germline trimming cut 3 bases from V and 7 bases from J; bases unmatched to any gene: 20. The CDR3 is made up of 18 amino acids. Germline lookup yields CDR1 WNHNN and CDR2 SYGVQD (reference sequence). This CDR3 reads CASSDPLQRDSHFPGYTF. Here the CDR3 DNA reads TGCGCCAGCAGTGACCCCCTGCAGAGGGACAGTCACTTCCCTGGCTACACCTTC.

V usage is TRBV11-2 and J usage is TRBJ1-4, with 8 bases fitting TRBD1. Germline CDR1 is SGHAT and CDR2 is FQNNGV. CDR3 size: 13 residues. After removal of 2 bases from V and 11 bases from J, the junction contained 4 bases not matched to a gene. CDR3 nucleotide sequence: TGTGCCAGCAGCTTAAAGGACAGGGAGAAACTGTTTTTT. Translating gives CASSLKDREKLFF.

The chain uses TRBV2 and TRBJ1-2; a possible D gene is TRBD1 (5 bases). Germline V gene lookup returns CDR1 SNHLY and CDR2 FYNNEI. V lost 7 bases and J 6 bases, leaving 15 bases between the germline ends. The CDR3 is made up of 13 amino acids. This CDR3 reads CASTERGSNGYTF. CDR3 DNA sequence: TGTGCCAGCACCGAAAGGGGTTCTAATGGCTACACCTTC. The variable domain in full, with the rest retrieved from reference TRBV2 and TRBJ1-2, is EPEVTQTPSHQVTQMGQEVILRCVPISNHLYFYWYRQILGQKVEFLVSFYNNEISEKSEIFDDQFSVERPDGSNFTLKIRSTKLEDSAMYFCASTERGSNGYTFGSGTRLTVV.

This rearrangement joins TRBV19 to TRBJ1-5; TRBD1 might be the D (6 bases). Trimming stripped 7 bases from V and 0 bases from J, with 13 bases between. Per germline, CDR1 LNHDA and CDR2 SQIVND (reference sequence). The CDR3 is made up of 15 amino acids. CDR3 loop: CASTPGGLSNQPQHF. CDR3 nucleotide sequence: TGTGCCAGTACCCCCGGGGGGCTTAGCAATCAGCCCCAGCATTTT.

V is TRBV6-2 or TRBV6-3 and J is TRBJ1-1; D ambiguous. The CDR3 is 13 residues long. Trimming shortened V by 2 bases and J by 5 bases, and 9 bases separated the two germline ends. Per the germline V gene, CDR1 is MNHEY and CDR2 is SVGEGT. The CDR3 sequence: CASSYPPGTEAFF. The CDR3, as DNA: TGTGCCAGCAGTTACCCACCCGGGACTGAAGCTTTCTTT.

V and J are TRBV7-8 and TRBJ1-2, with unresolved D. Trimming pared 1 base from V and 8 bases from J, leaving 17 bases between. Germline lookup yields CDR1 SGHVS and CDR2 FQNEAQ. The CDR3 is 15 residues long. The CDR3 sequence is CASSLGEGKRRGYTF. The DNA of the CDR3 is TGTGCCAGCAGCTTAGGAGAGGGAAAACGACGGGGCTACACCTTC.

This chain uses TRBV14 with TRBJ2-5; TRBD2 matches 12 bases. CDR3 length equals 16 residues. CDR1 SGHDN and CDR2 FVKESK come from the germline V gene. V shed 1 base and J 1 base; nucleotides not matched to a gene: 1. CDR3 residues: CASSQATSGGQETQYF. The DNA for the CDR3 is TGTGCCAGCAGCCAAGCGACTAGCGGGGGCCAAGAGACCCAGTACTTC.

The chain employs TRBV6-2 or TRBV6-3 and TRBJ2-5; TRBD2 matches 7 bases. V lost 4 bases to trimming and J lost 4 bases; unmatched junction nucleotides: 3. The germline gives CDR1 MNHEY, CDR2 SVGEGT. This CDR3 has 13 amino acids. The CDR3, as DNA: TGTGCCAGCAGTTGGGTAGCGGGAGAGACCCAGTACTTC. Encoded protein: CASSWVAGETQYF.

The chain uses TRBV12-3 or TRBV12-4 and TRBJ2-2, with a possible D match to TRBD1 (6 bases). The length of the CDR3 is 13 residues. V was pared by 3 bases and J by 5 bases, with 7 bases between. Here the CDR3 DNA reads TGTGCCAGCAGTTTGGGGGCAACCGGGGAGCTGTTTTTT. Encoded protein: CASSLGATGELFF.

The chain recombines TRBV6-2 or TRBV6-3 with TRBJ1-2; no reliable D call. V dropped 6 bases and J dropped 8 bases, with 19 bases sitting between them. This CDR3 comprises 14 residues. The germline CDR1 and CDR2 sequences are MNHEY and SVGEGT. Here the CDR3 reads CASSELVPLAGYTF. CDR3 DNA: TGTGCCAGCAGCGAACTGGTCCCTCTTGCGGGCTACACCTTC.

This chain connects TRBV5-5 to TRBJ2-5, with 11 bases fitting TRBD1. From germline, CDR1 is SGHKS and CDR2 YYEKEE (reference sequence). The CDR3 covers 14 residues. With 4 bases clipped from V and 1 base from J, the junction kept 0 bases outside the gene matches. CDR3 loop: CASSGTGGQETQYF. The CDR3 bases are TGTGCCAGCAGCGGGACAGGGGGCCAAGAGACCCAGTACTTC.

As regards this clone: One end of the junction does not line up with germline, which may come from a read error. The chain has TRBV6-5 and TRBJ2-7; TRBD1 aligns across 9 bases. Per the germline V gene, CDR1 is MNHEY and CDR2 is SVGAGI. This CDR3 has 14 residues. CDR3: CASTTNYQGQGRNF. In nucleotides, the CDR3 is TGTGCCAGCACCACAAACTATCAGGGACAGGGAAGGAACTTC.

V usage is TRBV7-3 and J usage is TRBJ1-2, with D possibly TRBD1 on 5 matching bases. CDR3 size: 13 residues. V was shortened by 5 bases and J by 3 bases, with 10 bases between the two germline ends. Germline CDR1 and CDR2: SGHTA and FQGTGA. The CDR3 here is CASSPDTYYGYTF. CDR3 nucleotides: TGTGCCAGCAGCCCGGACACGTACTATGGCTACACCTTC.

The gene calls are TRBV13 and TRBJ2-7; 10 bases match TRBD1. CDR3 length equals 19 residues. After removal of 0 bases from V and 2 bases from J, the junction contained 13 bases not matched to a gene. The germline V gene encodes CDR1 PRHDT and CDR2 FYEKMQ (reference sequence). The CDR3 protein is CASSLGTGQDRGVPYEQYF. CDR3 bases: TGTGCCAGCAGCTTAGGCACGGGTCAGGACAGGGGGGTCCCCTACGAGCAGTACTTC.

The chain joins TRBV29-1 to TRBJ2-7; TRBD1 aligns across 11 bases. J lost 7 bases, V lost 4 bases, and 9 bases had no gene match. The germline V gene encodes CDR1 SQVTM and CDR2 ANQGSEA. This CDR3 contains 14 residues. As DNA, the CDR3 is TGCAGCGTTGGGCCGGGACAGGGGGGAGGAGAGCAGTACTTC. Translation: CSVGPGQGGGEQYF.

This clone occurred once. This chain joins TRBV7-3 and TRBJ1-1; 8 positions match TRBD1. Looked up from germline, CDR1 is SGHTA and CDR2 is FQGTGA. The CDR3 extends over 18 amino acids. Losses at the gene ends were 2 bases for V and 3 bases for J; bases not matched to a gene: 14. CDR3 residues: CASSLWGTIQGEDTEAFF. The CDR3 nucleotides read TGTGCCAGCAGCTTATGGGGGACGATACAGGGGGAGGACACTGAAGCTTTCTTT.

This chain links TRBV5-4 with TRBJ1-2; tentatively, D is TRBD1 (5 bases). There are 13 residues in the CDR3. V lost 5 bases and J lost 2, with 10 bases in between. Germline assignment: CDR1 SGHNT and CDR2 YYREEE (reference sequence). DNA of the CDR3: TGTGCCAGCAGGAACACAGGAAACTATGGCTACACCTTC. It codes for CASRNTGNYGYTF.

This clone has only a few counts. This rearrangement joins TRBV19 to TRBJ1-2; a possible D gene is TRBD1 (6 bases). Trimming took 7 bases from V and 7 from J, leaving 25 bases between them. Looked up from germline, CDR1 is LNHDA and CDR2 is SQIVND (reference sequence). The CDR3 contains 16 residues. CDR3 sequence: CASTPSGGAPSSGYTF. CDR3 in DNA: TGTGCCAGTACCCCAAGTGGGGGGGCCCCTTCTAGTGGCTACACCTTC.